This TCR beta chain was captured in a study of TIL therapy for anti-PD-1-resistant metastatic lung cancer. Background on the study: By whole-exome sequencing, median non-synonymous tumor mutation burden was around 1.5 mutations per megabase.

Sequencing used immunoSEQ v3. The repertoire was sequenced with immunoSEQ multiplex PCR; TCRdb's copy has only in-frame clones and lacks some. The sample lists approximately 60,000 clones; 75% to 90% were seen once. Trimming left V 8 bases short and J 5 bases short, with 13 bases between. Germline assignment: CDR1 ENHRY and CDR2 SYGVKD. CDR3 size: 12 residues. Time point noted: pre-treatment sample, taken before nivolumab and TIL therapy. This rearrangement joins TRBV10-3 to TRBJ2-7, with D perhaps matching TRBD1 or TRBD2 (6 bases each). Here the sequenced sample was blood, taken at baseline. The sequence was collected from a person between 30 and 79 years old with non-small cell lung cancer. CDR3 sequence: CAIGGSGDEQYF. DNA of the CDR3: TGTGCCATCGGGGGCTCGGGGGACGAGCAGTACTTC.